This TCR beta chain was found in a study of T cell responses to AZD1222 COVID-19 vaccine. Regarding the study as a whole: The number of AZD1222 recipients seropositive at baseline was only five or six. No day 14 peak samples; only post-peak repertoires were characterized. It should be noted that donors were predominantly white British and more often female, and clonal diversity was possibly underestimated.

Produced via immunoSEQ multiplex PCR; TCRdb's table is partial and in-frame only. The profile shows about 120,000 clones, about 90% of them singletons. This clone has just one count. Its antigen is currently unknown. The CDR3 is 16 residues long. The V end was cut by 6 bases, the J end by 5 bases, with 20 bases between. Germline V gene sequence: CDR1 LNHDA, CDR2 SQIVND (reference sequence). Sequencing was performed on peripheral blood, taken on day 0 of AZD1222 vaccination. The clonotype comes from an adult in good health. The chain links TRBV19 to TRBJ1-5; possible D gene TRBD1, 6 bases. The CDR3 DNA is TGTGCCAGTAGACGATCAGACTACAGGGATGATCAGCCCCAGCATTTT. Amino acid sequence: CASRRSDYRDDQPQHF. The full variable domain, rest sourced from reference TRBV19 and TRBJ1-5, is DGGITQSPKYLFRKEGQNVTLSCEQNLNHDAMYWYRQDPGQGLRLIYYSQIVNDFQKGDIAEGYSVSREKKESFPLTVTSAQKNPTAFYLCASRRSDYRDDQPQHFGDGTRLSIL.